What follows are 28 T cell receptor beta chains derived from one specimen sequenced in a study of human T cells and chemical hapten exposure. TCRdb redid the calling of the RACE reads with MiXCR, one entry per CDR3 protein. The data show about 45,000 distinct CDR3 sequences, with approximately 4.5% seen just once and approximately 1.7% held by the top ten. Time point of the sample: healthy volunteer bleed at 2 weeks. Before extraction, the whole blood was not fractionated, and total RNA was taken from it. The sequencing sample was made of whole blood. These receptors were taken from a female donor in good health. Some clones in this sample may be carry-over from other donors' samples.

This clonotype was seen many times. The chain employs TRBV20-1 and TRBJ2-7; D possibly corresponds to TRBD2 (7 bases). The CDR3 has 13 amino acids. Deletions cut 6 bases from V and 7 bases from J, with 19 bases between. Germline lookup yields CDR1 DFQATT and CDR2 SNEGSKA (reference sequence). CDR3 sequence (DNA): TGCAGTGCGATCGGAGGGGGGGCTCGGGAGCAGTACTTC. This translates into CSAIGGGAREQYF.

This clonotype was detected a few times. The chain employs TRBV7-9 and TRBJ1-1, with 7 bases identical to TRBD1. This CDR3 spans 13 amino acids. Germline V gives CDR1 SEHNR, CDR2 FQNEAQ (reference sequence). Trimming removed 3 bases from V and 5 bases from J; junction bases left unmatched: 3. The CDR3 DNA reads as TGTGCCAGCAGCTTCTCACAGGGGACTGAAGCTTTCTTT. Translating it yields CASSFSQGTEAFF.

This clonotype was observed at least ten times. The rearrangement links TRBV6-2 or TRBV6-3 to TRBJ1-2, with D tentatively TRBD1 (5 bases). The CDR3 is made up of 14 amino acids. V was shortened by 6 bases and J by 4 bases, with 15 bases between the two germline ends. Germline V CDR1 and CDR2: MNHEY, SVGEGT. The CDR3 spells CASREKGTGYGYTF. The CDR3 bases are TGTGCCAGCAGGGAAAAAGGGACCGGCTATGGCTACACCTTC.

This clonotype occurred many times. CDR3 DNA sequence: TGCAGCATAGCCACAGGGGGAACTGAAGCTTTCTTT. Translating gives CSIATGGTEAFF. The chain joins TRBV29-1 to TRBJ1-1; TRBD1 matches at 8 bases. Germline values: CDR1 SQVTM, CDR2 ANQGSEA. The V gene end was trimmed by 8 bases and the J gene end by 5 bases; junction bases not matched to a gene: 7. The CDR3 is 12 residues long.

This clonotype was seen ten or more times. V gene TRBV2 combines with J gene TRBJ1-3; D not resolved. Trimming left V 7 bases short and J 4 bases short, with 17 bases between. In germline, CDR1 is SNHLY, CDR2 FYNNEI. The CDR3 has 15 residues. The CDR3 region has the DNA TGTGCCAGCACCCCGAGCCTGCTTTCCGGAAACACCATATATTTT. It encodes CASTPSLLSGNTIYF.

In this sample, this clonotype turned up many times. V gene TRBV6-2 or TRBV6-3 combines with J gene TRBJ2-3; D perhaps matches TRBD1 (6 bases). This CDR3 is 18 amino acids long. V was trimmed by 4 bases and J by 0 bases, leaving 20 bases between them. Germline V gene sequence: CDR1 MNHEY, CDR2 SVGEGT. DNA for the CDR3: TGTGCCAGCAGTTCCTTCCGGACAGCAAAGGTTAGCACAGATACGCAGTATTTT. It is translated as CASSSFRTAKVSTDTQYF.

This clonotype occurred many times. The chain joins TRBV7-2 to TRBJ2-7; 9 bases align to TRBD2. The V and J ends lost 5 bases and 3 bases, in that order; junction bases with no gene match: 11. The CDR3 consists of 16 residues. CDR1 SGHTA and CDR2 FQGNSA come from the germline V gene. The CDR3 loop reads CASSRNRGLADYEQYF. The DNA for the CDR3 is TGTGCCAGCAGCCGAAATAGGGGACTAGCTGACTACGAGCAGTACTTC. The complete variable domain, with remaining parts taken from reference TRBV7-2 and TRBJ2-7, reads GAGVSQSPSNKVTEKGKDVELRCDPISGHTALYWYRQSLGQGLEFLIYFQGNSAPDKSGLPSDRFSAERTGGSVSTLTIQRTQQEDSAVYLCASSRNRGLADYEQYFGPGTRLTVT.

The table lists this clonotype with many counts. V and J are TRBV6-5 and TRBJ1-5; TRBD1 aligns across 8 bases. Germline loops: CDR1 MNHEY, CDR2 SVGAGI. The CDR3 has 16 residues. Trimming cost V 2 bases and J 3 bases; bases outside gene matches: 6. This CDR3 reads CASSYAGGHLNQPQHF. The CDR3 bases are TGTGCCAGCAGTTACGCAGGGGGCCACCTCAATCAGCCCCAGCATTTT.

This clonotype has ten or more counts. The CDR3 DNA reads as TGTGCCAGCAGTTCCATAGGGGCTAGTGGGGATACGCAGTATTTT. Translation gives CASSSIGASGDTQYF. This chain joins TRBV7-9 and TRBJ2-3; maybe TRBD1 (5 bases). Per the germline V gene, CDR1 is SEHNR and CDR2 is FQNEAQ (reference sequence). The germline V and J ends were trimmed by 6 bases and 6 bases, with 19 bases remaining between them. The CDR3 runs 15 residues.

At least ten counts were recorded for this clonotype. This sequence joins TRBV27 and TRBJ1-2; D not resolved. The CDR3 is 15 amino acids. CDR1 is MNHEY, CDR2 SMNVEV, per germline (reference sequence). Trimming shortened V by 0 bases and J by 7 bases, and 15 bases separated the two germline ends. The CDR3 protein is CASSLSVGRPPGYTF. In nucleotides, the CDR3 is TGTGCCAGCAGTTTATCGGTAGGCAGGCCGCCTGGCTACACCTTC.

This clonotype appeared many times. The chain has TRBV24-1 and TRBJ2-1, with D perhaps TRBD1 (5 bases). The germline V gene has CDR1 KGHDR and CDR2 SFDVKD. The CDR3 consists of 12 residues. Trimming removed 4 bases from V and 9 bases from J, with 9 bases in between. The CDR3: CATSEYTGEQFF. As DNA, the CDR3 is TGTGCCACCAGTGAGTATACAGGTGAGCAGTTCTTC.

The gene calls are TRBV6-5 and TRBJ1-5; the D is unclear. The CDR3 loop spans 12 amino acids. Germline lookup yields CDR1 MNHEY and CDR2 SVGAGI. Trimming removed 5 bases from V and 3 bases from J, with 5 bases in between. The CDR3 loop is CASSTANQPQHF. In DNA, the CDR3 is TGTGCCAGCAGTACGGCCAATCAGCCCCAGCATTTT.

This clonotype was seen repeatedly, ten times or more. The chain is built from TRBV2 and TRBJ1-5, with 7 nucleotides matching TRBD1. The CDR3 runs to 13 residues. Looked up from germline, CDR1 is SNHLY and CDR2 is FYNNEI. Trimming cost V 8 bases and J 4 bases; bases outside gene matches: 5. Here the CDR3 DNA reads TGTGCCAGCGAACGACAGGGTAATCAGCCCCAGCATTTT. Its translation: CASERQGNQPQHF.

On this clonotype: A read error may be the cause here, since a much bigger clone is one base away. The chain combines TRBV6-5 with TRBJ1-2, with D possibly matching TRBD1 (5 bases). CDR1 and CDR2 from the germline V gene are MNHEY and SVGAGI. The CDR3 runs 14 residues. CDR3 in DNA: TGTGCCAGCAGTTACTCAGAGGGACCCTATGGCGACACCTTC. The encoded protein is CASSYSEGPYGDTF.

This clonotype was seen many times. The chain has TRBV3-1 and TRBJ2-3, with no clear D. Germline values: CDR1 LGHDT, CDR2 YNNKEL (reference sequence). This CDR3 region has 12 residues. Trimming pared 4 bases from V and 5 bases from J, leaving 7 bases between. This CDR3 reads CASSPRKDTQYF. CDR3 DNA sequence: TGTGCCAGCAGCCCACGAAAAGATACGCAGTATTTT.

This clonotype occurred a few times. The chain has TRBV13 and TRBJ1-4; D remains ambiguous. The germline V and J ends were trimmed by 2 bases and 3 bases, with 7 bases remaining between them. This CDR3 is 14 amino acids long. Germline lookup yields CDR1 PRHDT and CDR2 FYEKMQ (reference sequence). Written as DNA, the CDR3 is TGTGCCAGCAGCTTAAGGGCAGCTAATGAAAAACTGTTTTTT. Protein sequence: CASSLRAANEKLFF.

This clonotype was counted at least ten times. The chain recombines TRBV28 with TRBJ2-7; perhaps TRBD1 as D (6 bases). V was trimmed by 5 bases and J by 4 bases, leaving 18 bases between them. The CDR3 consists of 15 residues. Germline V gives CDR1 MDHEN, CDR2 SYDVKM. The CDR3 here is CASSTISRGRYEQYF. CDR3 sequence (DNA): TGTGCCAGCAGTACTATCAGCAGGGGCCGGTACGAGCAGTACTTC.

Regarding this clonotype: A much bigger clone sits one base away, suggesting this may be a read error. The CDR3 does not close with the conserved phenylalanine or tryptophan, likely indicating a read error. This rearrangement joins TRBV7-2 to TRBJ1-3, with 10 bases aligning to TRBD1. V gave up 5 bases and J gave up 10 bases; unmatched junction bases: 8. The CDR3 contains 14 residues. The germline V gene has CDR1 SGHTA and CDR2 FQGNSA. CDR3: CASSLGQGGRTIYL. The CDR3 bases are TGTGCCAGCAGCCTTGGACAGGGGGGTAGGACCATATATTTA.

This clonotype was recorded at least ten times. This sequence joins TRBV29-1 and TRBJ2-1; 10 nucleotides match TRBD2. The V gene end was trimmed by 7 bases and the J gene end by 3 bases; junction bases not matched to a gene: 18. CDR1 and CDR2 (germline): SQVTM, ANQGSEA. The CDR3 is 18 amino acids. DNA of the CDR3: TGCAGCGGTACCGGGACTAGCGATGGCCTTCTTCTCTACAATGAGCAGTTCTTC. This translates into CSGTGTSDGLLLYNEQFF.

This clonotype was observed many times. The J gene is TRBJ1-3, the V gene TRBV6-6; 9 nucleotides line up with TRBD1. The germline V gene encodes CDR1 MNHNY and CDR2 SVGAGI (reference sequence). The CDR3 extends over 16 amino acids. The V and J ends lost 4 bases and 2 bases, in that order; junction bases with no gene match: 6. The CDR3 DNA reads as TGTGCCAGCAGTTCTACAGGGGGCGAGGCTGGAAACACCATATATTTT. Its protein product is CASSSTGGEAGNTIYF.

The V call is TRBV19, the J call TRBJ1-5; a possible D gene is TRBD1 (5 bases). Per germline, CDR1 LNHDA and CDR2 SQIVND (reference sequence). Between the trimmed V and J ends, which lost 11 bases and 2 bases, there was a span of 16 bases. The CDR3 has 14 amino acids. The CDR3 sequence is CAGGQVAGNQPQHF. CDR3 nucleotides: TGTGCCGGGGGTCAGGTCGCGGGCAATCAGCCCCAGCATTTT.

In its sample, this clonotype was seen many times. This chain's CDR3 is CASSSNGQTYGYTF. The DNA for the CDR3 is TGTGCCAGCAGCTCCAACGGACAGACATATGGCTACACCTTC. The V gene is TRBV6-5, the J gene TRBJ1-2, with a possible D match to TRBD1 (6 bases). Germline CDR1 is MNHEY and CDR2 is SVGAGI. This CDR3 has 14 amino acids. V was clipped by 6 bases and J by 5 bases, with 16 bases between them.

This clonotype was detected ten times or more. The chain is built from TRBV30 and TRBJ1-2; 7 bases agree with TRBD1. Germline trimming cut 3 bases from V and 2 bases from J; bases unmatched to any gene: 3. Germline CDR1 is GTSNPN and CDR2 is SVGIG (reference sequence). The CDR3 is 13 residues long. CDR3 residues: CAWRKGQNYGYTF. CDR3 in DNA: TGTGCCTGGAGGAAGGGACAGAACTATGGCTACACCTTC.

This clonotype was seen repeatedly, ten times or more. The chain is built from TRBV5-1 and TRBJ1-1; 9 bases match TRBD1. CDR3 length: 17 amino acids. V dropped 2 bases and J dropped 1; count of bases not matched to a gene: 9. Germline loops: CDR1 SGHRS, CDR2 YFSETQ. CDR3 residues: CASSFTGGVNQNTEAFF. The CDR3 DNA reads TGCGCCAGCAGCTTTACAGGGGGCGTTAATCAGAACACTGAAGCTTTCTTT.

This clonotype was detected many times. The V call is TRBV18, the J call TRBJ1-2; TRBD1 is a possible D gene (5 bases). The CDR3 is made up of 16 amino acids. The V end was cut by 0 bases, the J end by 2 bases, with 13 bases between. Germline CDR1 and CDR2: KGHSH and LQKENI. CDR3 sequence: CASSPPGQGSNYGYTF. CDR3 DNA sequence: TGTGCCAGCTCACCACCGGGGCAGGGATCGAACTATGGCTACACCTTC.

This clonotype came up many times. CDR3 DNA sequence: TGCGCCAGCAGCTTGACAGGGGGCCGGACTAATGAAAAACTGTTTTTT. Translation gives CASSLTGGRTNEKLFF. This rearrangement joins TRBV5-1 to TRBJ1-4, with 9 bases that match TRBD1. CDR3 length: 16 residues. V lost 1 base to trimming and J lost 2 bases; unmatched junction nucleotides: 3. Per germline, CDR1 SGHRS and CDR2 YFSETQ.

This clonotype was seen a few times. The chain employs TRBV7-6 and TRBJ1-2; unclear D gene. There are 11 residues in the CDR3. V lost 4 bases and J lost 5, with 5 bases in between. Germline CDR1 is SGHVS and CDR2 is FNYEAQ. The CDR3: CASSSGYGYTF. DNA for the CDR3: TGTGCCAGCAGCTCAGGATATGGCTACACCTTC.

In this sample, this clonotype turned up many times. The gene calls are TRBV29-1 and TRBJ1-1, with 10 bases aligning to TRBD1. From germline, CDR1 is SQVTM and CDR2 ANQGSEA. With V trimmed by 3 bases and J by 0 bases, 13 bases remained unmatched. This CDR3 is built from 18 residues. In nucleotides, the CDR3 is TGCAGCGTTGATTTAGGACAGGGGGGAGCTAGTATGAACACTGAAGCTTTCTTT. Its protein product is CSVDLGQGGASMNTEAFF.